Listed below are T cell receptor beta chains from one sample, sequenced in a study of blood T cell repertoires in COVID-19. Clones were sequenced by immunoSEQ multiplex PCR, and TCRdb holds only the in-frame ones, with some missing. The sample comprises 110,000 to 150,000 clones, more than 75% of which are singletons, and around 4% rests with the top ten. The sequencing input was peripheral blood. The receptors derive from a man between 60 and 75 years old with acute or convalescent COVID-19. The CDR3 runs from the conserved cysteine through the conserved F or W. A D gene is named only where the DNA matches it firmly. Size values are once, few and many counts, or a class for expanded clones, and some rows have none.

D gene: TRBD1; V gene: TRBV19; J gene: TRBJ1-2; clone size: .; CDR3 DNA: TGTGCCACCCGGGACAGCACTAACTATGGCTACACCTTC; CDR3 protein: CATRDSTNYGYTF
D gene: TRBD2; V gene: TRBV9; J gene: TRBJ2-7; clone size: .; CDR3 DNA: TGTGCCAGCAGCGTAGGGAGCGGGAGTTACGAGCAGTACTTC; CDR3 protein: CASSVGSGSYEQYF
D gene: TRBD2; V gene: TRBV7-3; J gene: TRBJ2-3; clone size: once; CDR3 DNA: TGTGCCAGCAGCTTAGGATTAGGAGCGGGAGGGAGCACAGATACGCAGTATTTT; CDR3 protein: CASSLGLGAGGSTDTQYF
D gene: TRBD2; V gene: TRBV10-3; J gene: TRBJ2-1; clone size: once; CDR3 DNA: TGTGCCATCAGTGAGGCTCTTGGACTAGCTACTCCTAACAATGAGCAGTTCTTC; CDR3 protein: CAISEALGLATPNNEQFF
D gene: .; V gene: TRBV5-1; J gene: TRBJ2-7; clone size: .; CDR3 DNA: TGCGCCAGCAGCTTACTGGACAACCCCTCCTACGAGCAGTACTTC; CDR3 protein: CASSLLDNPSYEQYF
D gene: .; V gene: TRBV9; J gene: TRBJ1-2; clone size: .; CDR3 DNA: TGTGCCAGCACCCCCCGCCCCGGAGCCTCGTCTGGCTACACCTTC; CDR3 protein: CASTPRPGASSGYTF
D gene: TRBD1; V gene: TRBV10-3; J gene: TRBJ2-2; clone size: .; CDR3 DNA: TGTGCCATCGGGTCCAGGGGGCTTACCGGGGAGCTGTTTTTT; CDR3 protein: CAIGSRGLTGELFF
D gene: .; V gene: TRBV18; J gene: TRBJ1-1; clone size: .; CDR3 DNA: TGTGCCAGCTCACCCCGGACAGACGTGAACACTGAAGCTTTCTTT; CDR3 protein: CASSPRTDVNTEAFF
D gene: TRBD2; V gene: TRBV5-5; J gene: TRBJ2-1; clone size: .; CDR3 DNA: TGTGCCAGCAGCATGGGGGGACTACCGGTATACAATGAGCAGTTCTTC; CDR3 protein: CASSMGGLPVYNEQFF
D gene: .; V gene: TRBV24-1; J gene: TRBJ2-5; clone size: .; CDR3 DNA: TGTGCCACCTCGCGAGGGCCCCGAGAGACCCAGTACTTC; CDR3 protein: CATSRGPRETQYF
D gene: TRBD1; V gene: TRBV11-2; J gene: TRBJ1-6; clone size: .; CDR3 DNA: TGTGCCAGCAGCTTGGACAGGGGGAATTCACCCCTCCACTTT; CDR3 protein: CASSLDRGNSPLHF
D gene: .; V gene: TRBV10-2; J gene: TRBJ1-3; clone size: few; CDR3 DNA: TGCGCCAGCTTCGGAGCGGCAGCCCGATCTGGAAACACCATATATTTT; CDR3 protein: CASFGAAARSGNTIYF
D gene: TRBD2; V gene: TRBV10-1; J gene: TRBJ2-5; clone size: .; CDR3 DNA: TGCGCCAGCAGCGTCCTAGCGGGAGAGACCCAGTACTTC; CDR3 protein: CASSVLAGETQYF
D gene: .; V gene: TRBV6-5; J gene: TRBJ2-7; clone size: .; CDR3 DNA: TGTGCCAGCAGTAAATACTATTTGAGCTCCTACGAGCAGTACTTC; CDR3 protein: CASSKYYLSSYEQYF
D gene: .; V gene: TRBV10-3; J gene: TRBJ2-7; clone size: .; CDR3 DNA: TGTGCCATCAGTGGACAAGGCGAGCAGTACTTC; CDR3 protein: CAISGQGEQYF
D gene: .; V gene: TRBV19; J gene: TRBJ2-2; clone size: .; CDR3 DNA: TGTGCCAGTAGTCCCGAGGTTCCGGGGGAGCTGTTTTTT; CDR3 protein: CASSPEVPGELFF
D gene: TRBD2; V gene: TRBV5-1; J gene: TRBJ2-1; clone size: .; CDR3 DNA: TGCGCCAGCAGCTTGGCCGGAGCGGGATGGGAGCAGTTCTTC; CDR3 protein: CASSLAGAGWEQFF
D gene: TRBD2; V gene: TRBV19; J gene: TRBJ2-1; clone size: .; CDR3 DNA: TGTGCCAGTAGTATCTCTAGCGGGAGCGGTATCGTCAATGAGCAGTTCTTC; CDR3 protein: CASSISSGSGIVNEQFF
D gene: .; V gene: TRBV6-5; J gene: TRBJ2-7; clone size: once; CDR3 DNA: TGTGCCAGCAGTCAAATAGCGGAGGGGATCTACGAGCAGTACTTC; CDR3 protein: CASSQIAEGIYEQYF
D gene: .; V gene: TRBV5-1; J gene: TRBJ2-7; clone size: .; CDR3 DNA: TGCGCCAGCAGCTTGGATTCGGCAGGAGGATCCGAGCAGTACTTC; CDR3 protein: CASSLDSAGGSEQYF
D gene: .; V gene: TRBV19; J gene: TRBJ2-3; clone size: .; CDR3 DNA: TGTGCCAGTAGTATCAGGGTTCCAGGGCGCTATGGGACAGATACGCAGTATTTT; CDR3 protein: CASSIRVPGRYGTDTQYF
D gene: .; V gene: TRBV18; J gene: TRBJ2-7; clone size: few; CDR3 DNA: TGTGCCAGCTCACCTAACAGGGACTCCTACGAGCAGTACTTC; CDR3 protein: CASSPNRDSYEQYF
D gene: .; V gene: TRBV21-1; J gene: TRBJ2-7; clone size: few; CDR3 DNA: TGTGCCAGCAGCAAACTTGGTGAAGGCGGGAGTGCCCCCAACTCGACACCATGTCCCTACGAGCAGTACTTC; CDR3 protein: CASSKLGEGGSAPNSTPCPYEQYF
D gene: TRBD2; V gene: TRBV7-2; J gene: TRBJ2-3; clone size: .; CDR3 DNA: TGTGCCAGCAGCTTGCGTAGCGGGGAACCCACAGATACGCAGTATTTT; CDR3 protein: CASSLRSGEPTDTQYF
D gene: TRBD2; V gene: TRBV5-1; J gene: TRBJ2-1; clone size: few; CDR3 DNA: TGCGCCAGCAGCTCAGCGGGAGAGGGCTACAATGAGCAGTTCTTC; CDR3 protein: CASSSAGEGYNEQFF
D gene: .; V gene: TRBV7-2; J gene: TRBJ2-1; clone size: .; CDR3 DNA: TGTGCCAGCAGCTTGGGGCGATCTAGCAATGAGCAGTTCTTC; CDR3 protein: CASSLGRSSNEQFF
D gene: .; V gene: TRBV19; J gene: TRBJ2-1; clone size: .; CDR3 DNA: TGTGCCAGTAGTATAGGACGGGAAAATGAGCAGTTCTTC; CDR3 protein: CASSIGRENEQFF
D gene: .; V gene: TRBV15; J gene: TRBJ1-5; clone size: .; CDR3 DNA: TGTGCCACCAGCATCAACCAGGGTCAGCCCCAGCATTTT; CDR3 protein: CATSINQGQPQHF
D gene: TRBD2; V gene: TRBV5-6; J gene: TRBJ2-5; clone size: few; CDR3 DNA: TGTGCCAGCAGCTGGAGTAGGGCTAGCGGGAGCCAGGAGACCCAGTACTTC; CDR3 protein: CASSWSRASGSQETQYF
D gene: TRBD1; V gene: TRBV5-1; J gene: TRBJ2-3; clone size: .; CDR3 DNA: TGCGCCAGCAGCAAAACAGGGGGAAGCCTGGATACGCAGTATTTT; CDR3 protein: CASSKTGGSLDTQYF
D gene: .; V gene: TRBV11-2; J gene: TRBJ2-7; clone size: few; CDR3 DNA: TGTGCCAGCAGCTTAGATCGAGGAAGCGAGCAGTACTTC; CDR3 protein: CASSLDRGSEQYF
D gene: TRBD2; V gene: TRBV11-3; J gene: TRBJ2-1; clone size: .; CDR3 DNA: TGTGCCAGCAGCTTAGGGTTACTAGCGGGATACAATGAGCAGTTCTTC; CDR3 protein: CASSLGLLAGYNEQFF